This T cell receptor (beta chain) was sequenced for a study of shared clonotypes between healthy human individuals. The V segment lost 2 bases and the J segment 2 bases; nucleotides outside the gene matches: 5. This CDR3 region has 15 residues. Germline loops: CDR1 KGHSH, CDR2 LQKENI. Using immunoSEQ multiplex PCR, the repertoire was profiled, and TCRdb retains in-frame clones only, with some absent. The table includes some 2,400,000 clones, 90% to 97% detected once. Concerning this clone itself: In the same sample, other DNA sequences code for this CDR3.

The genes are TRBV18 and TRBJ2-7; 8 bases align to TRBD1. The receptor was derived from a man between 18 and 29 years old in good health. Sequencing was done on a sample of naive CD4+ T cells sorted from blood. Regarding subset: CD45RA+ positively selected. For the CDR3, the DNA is TGTGCCAGCTCACCAGCGTCAGGGGGCGCCTACGAGCAGTACTTC. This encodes CASSPASGGAYEQYF.